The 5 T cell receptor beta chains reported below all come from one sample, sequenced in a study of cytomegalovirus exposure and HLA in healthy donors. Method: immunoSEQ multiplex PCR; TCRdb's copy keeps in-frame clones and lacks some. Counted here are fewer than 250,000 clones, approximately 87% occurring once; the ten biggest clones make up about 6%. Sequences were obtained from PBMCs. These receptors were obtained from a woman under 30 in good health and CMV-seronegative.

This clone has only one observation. CDR3 in amino acids: CASRPSGTVNSPLHF. The CDR3 nucleotides are TGTGCCAGCAGACCCTCCGGGACAGTTAATTCACCCCTCCACTTT. V usage is TRBV7-9 and J usage is TRBJ1-6; 7 bases fit TRBD1. Unmatched junction bases numbered 8, after V lost 6 bases and J lost 6 bases. The CDR3 is 15 amino acids. Germline CDR1 is SEHNR and CDR2 is FQNEAQ (reference sequence).

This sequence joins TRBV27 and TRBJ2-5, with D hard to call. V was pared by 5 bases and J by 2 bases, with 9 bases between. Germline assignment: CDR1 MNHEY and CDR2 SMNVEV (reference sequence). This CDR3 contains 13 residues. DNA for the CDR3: TGTGCCAGCAGTACAGCACTTCAAGAGACCCAGTACTTC. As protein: CASSTALQETQYF.

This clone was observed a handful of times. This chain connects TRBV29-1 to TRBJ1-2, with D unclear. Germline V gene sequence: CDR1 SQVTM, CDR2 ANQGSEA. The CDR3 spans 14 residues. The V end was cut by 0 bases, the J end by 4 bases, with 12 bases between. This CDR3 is CSVEDGGSSYGYTF. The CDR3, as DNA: TGCAGCGTTGAAGATGGCGGCAGCTCCTATGGCTACACCTTC. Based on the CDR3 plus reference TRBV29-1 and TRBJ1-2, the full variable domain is SAVISQKPSRDICQRGTSLTIQCQVDSQVTMMFWYRQQPGQSLTLIATANQGSEATYESGFVIDKFPISRPNLTFSTLTVSNMSPEDSSIYLCSVEDGGSSYGYTFGSGTRLTVV.

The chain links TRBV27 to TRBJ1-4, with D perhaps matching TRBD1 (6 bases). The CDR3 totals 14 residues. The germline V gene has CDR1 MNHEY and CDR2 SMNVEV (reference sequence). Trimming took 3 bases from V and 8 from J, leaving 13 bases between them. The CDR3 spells CASSFQGRGEKLFF. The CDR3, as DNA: TGTGCCAGCAGTTTTCAGGGGCGCGGGGAAAAACTGTTTTTT. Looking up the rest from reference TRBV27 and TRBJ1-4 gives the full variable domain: EAQVTQNPRYLITVTGKKLTVTCSQNMNHEYMSWYRQDPGLGLRQIYYSMNVEVTDKGDVPEGYKVSRKEKRNFPLILESPSPNQTSLYFCASSFQGRGEKLFFGSGTQLSVL.

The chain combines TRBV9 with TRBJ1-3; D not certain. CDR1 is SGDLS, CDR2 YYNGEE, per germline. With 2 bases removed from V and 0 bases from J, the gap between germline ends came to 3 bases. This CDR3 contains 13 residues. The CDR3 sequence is CASSVPSGNTIYF. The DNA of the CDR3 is TGTGCCAGCAGCGTCCCCTCTGGAAACACCATATATTTT.